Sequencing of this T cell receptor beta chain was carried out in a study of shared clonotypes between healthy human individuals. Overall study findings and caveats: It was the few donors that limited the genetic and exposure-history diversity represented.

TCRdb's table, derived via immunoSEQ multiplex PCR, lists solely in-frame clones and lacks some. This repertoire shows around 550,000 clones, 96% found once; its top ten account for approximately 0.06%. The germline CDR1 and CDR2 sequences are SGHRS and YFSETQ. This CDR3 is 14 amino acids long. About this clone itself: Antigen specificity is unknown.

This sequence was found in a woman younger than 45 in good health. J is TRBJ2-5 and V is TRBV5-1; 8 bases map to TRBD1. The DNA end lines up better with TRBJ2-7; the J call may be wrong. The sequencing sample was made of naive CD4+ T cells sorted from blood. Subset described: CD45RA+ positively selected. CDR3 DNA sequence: TGCGCCAGCAGCATCGGACAGGGTCAATACGAGCAGTACTTC. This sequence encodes CASSIGQGQYEQYF.